One and the same sample provided the 14 T cell receptor beta chains below, sequenced in a study of T cell repertoires in cytomegalovirus infection. TCRdb re-analysed the reads in MiXCR, keeping a single row per CDR3 protein. Among just under 550,000 distinct CDR3 sequences, around a quarter were seen once, and the ten largest hold around 13%. Sequenced input: PBMCs. These receptors all stem from a human donor in good health (CMV status not recorded). Some clones in this sample may be carry-over from other donors' samples.

The chain has TRBV7-2 and TRBJ2-5, with 11 bases that match TRBD2. V lost 3 bases to trimming and J lost 4 bases; unmatched junction nucleotides: 13. Germline V gene data show CDR1 as SGHTA and CDR2 as FQGNSA. This CDR3 has 18 residues. The CDR3 nucleotides are TGTGCCAGCAGCTTGACTAGCGGGACACTTCCGGGCCGAGAGACCCAGTACTTC. Translated: CASSLTSGTLPGRETQYF.

The chain combines TRBV20-1 with TRBJ2-5, with 13 bases matching TRBD2. The V gene end was trimmed by 3 bases and the J gene end by 2 bases; junction bases not matched to a gene: 3. Germline CDR1 is DFQATT and CDR2 is SNEGSKA (reference sequence). This CDR3 region has 15 residues. CDR3 amino acids: CSASPGLAGQETQYF. CDR3 sequence (DNA): TGCAGTGCTAGCCCGGGACTAGCGGGACAAGAGACCCAGTACTTC.

CDR3 DNA sequence: TGTGCCAGCAGTCCCCCCCGGCTCTCCTCTGGAAACACCATATATTTT. Protein product: CASSPPRLSSGNTIYF. The rearrangement uses TRBV28 and TRBJ1-3; D gene unclear. Between the trimmed V and J ends, which lost 5 bases and 0 bases, there was a span of 14 bases. There are 16 residues in the CDR3. Germline values: CDR1 MDHEN, CDR2 SYDVKM. Supplemented by reference TRBV28 and TRBJ1-3, the full variable domain reads DVKVTQSSRYLVKRTGEKVFLECVQDMDHENMFWYRQDPGLGLRLIYFSYDVKMKEKGDIPEGYSVSREKKERFSLILESASTNQTSMYLCASSPPRLSSGNTIYFGEGSWLTVV.

The rearrangement links TRBV6-1 to TRBJ2-7, with no clear D. V was clipped by 1 base and J by 3 bases, with 7 bases between them. Germline V gene data show CDR1 as MNHNS and CDR2 as SASEGT. The CDR3 covers 13 residues. In DNA, the CDR3 is TGTGCCAGCAGTGAAGGGCCCGACTACGAGCAGTACGTC. Translating it yields CASSEGPDYEQYV.

This clonotype turned up a few times. The V call is TRBV2, the J call TRBJ2-5; D is unresolved. Trimming stripped 8 bases from V and 10 bases from J, with 14 bases between. CDR1 SNHLY and CDR2 FYNNEI come from the germline V gene. CDR3 size: 11 residues. The chain's CDR3 is CASRGPPSQYF. The CDR3, as DNA: TGTGCCAGCCGAGGCCCGCCCAGCCAGTACTTC.

This clonotype was counted between two and nine times. In nucleotides, the CDR3 is TGTGCCAGCAGCTTACTGACAGGGGACAATTCACCCCTCCACTTT. Translation: CASSLLTGDNSPLHF. The chain employs TRBV7-8 and TRBJ1-6, with 8 bases aligning to TRBD1. Germline trimming cut 2 bases from V and 7 bases from J; bases unmatched to any gene: 4. Germline V gives CDR1 SGHVS, CDR2 FQNEAQ. The CDR3 totals 15 residues.

Written as DNA, the CDR3 is TGTGCCAGCAGCTTAGGGCGCGATTCCTACGAGCAGTACTTC. Encoded protein: CASSLGRDSYEQYF. The chain uses TRBV7-2 and TRBJ2-7; D is unresolved. Looked up from germline, CDR1 is SGHTA and CDR2 is FQGNSA. With 1 base removed from V and 1 base from J, the gap between germline ends came to 8 bases. The CDR3 sequence is 14 residues long.

This sequence joins TRBV27 and TRBJ1-4; D is unresolved. This CDR3 contains 14 residues. Between the trimmed V and J ends, which lost 6 bases and 8 bases, there was a span of 16 bases. The germline V gene encodes CDR1 MNHEY and CDR2 SMNVEV (reference sequence). CDR3 region: CASRRPGSSEKLFF. The CDR3 coding sequence is TGTGCCAGCAGGAGGCCGGGGTCCAGCGAAAAACTGTTTTTT.

J is TRBJ1-3 and V is TRBV5-1; D is undetermined. The V end lost 1 base, the J end lost 6 bases, and 11 bases lay between the germline ends. The CDR3 length is 14 residues. Germline values: CDR1 SGHRS, CDR2 YFSETQ. CDR3 in amino acids: CASSLQGKENTIYF. As DNA, the CDR3 is TGCGCCAGCAGCTTGCAAGGGAAGGAAAACACCATATATTTT.

V is TRBV12-3 or TRBV12-4 and J is TRBJ1-1; no clear D. Trimming removed 4 bases at V and 4 bases at J, with 16 bases between. The CDR3 covers 15 residues. CDR3 coding DNA: TGTGCCAGCAGTTCCCAGGACCCGCCGCGCACTGAAGCTTTCTTT. Translation: CASSSQDPPRTEAFF.

Only a few counts were recorded for this clonotype. This chain's CDR3 is CASTPRLGIRQPQHF. The CDR3 DNA reads TGTGCCAGCACCCCTCGGCTAGGGATCCGTCAGCCCCAGCATTTT. V gene TRBV28 combines with J gene TRBJ1-5; D ambiguous. The CDR3 has 15 amino acids. Trimming removed 7 bases from V and 6 bases from J, with 19 bases in between. Per germline, CDR1 MDHEN and CDR2 SYDVKM. The full variable domain, rest sourced from reference TRBV28 and TRBJ1-5, is DVKVTQSSRYLVKRTGEKVFLECVQDMDHENMFWYRQDPGLGLRLIYFSYDVKMKEKGDIPEGYSVSREKKERFSLILESASTNQTSMYLCASTPRLGIRQPQHFGDGTRLSIL.

Only a few counts were recorded for this clonotype. The rearrangement joins TRBV7-2 to TRBJ2-1; perhaps TRBD2 as D (5 bases). The CDR3 is made up of 13 amino acids. Germline CDR1 is SGHTA and CDR2 is FQGNSA. V was clipped by 5 bases and J by 4 bases, with 9 bases between them. The DNA of the CDR3 is TGTGCCAGCAGCGAACTAGGATACAATGAGCAGTTCTTC. Protein sequence: CASSELGYNEQFF.

This chain joins TRBV6-2 or TRBV6-3 and TRBJ1-2; no reliable D call. V was trimmed by 3 bases and J by 4 bases, leaving 9 bases between them. The CDR3 length is 13 residues. CDR1 and CDR2 (germline): MNHEY, SVGEGT. The CDR3 reads CASSYQDSYGYTF. CDR3 sequence (DNA): TGTGCCAGCAGTTATCAGGACTCCTATGGCTACACCTTC.

The genes are TRBV27 and TRBJ1-2, with 7 positions matching TRBD1. This CDR3 comprises 14 residues. With V trimmed by 6 bases and J by 7 bases, 11 bases remained unmatched. Germline CDR1 and CDR2: MNHEY and SMNVEV (reference sequence). The CDR3 nucleotides are TGTGCCAGCAGATCCCCAGAGGGGGCGGGTGGCTACACCTTC. It specifies CASRSPEGAGGYTF.